What follows are 25 T cell receptor beta chains derived from one specimen sequenced in a study of blood T cell repertoires in COVID-19. Some clones are missing from TCRdb's copy, which holds only in-frame ones; the method was immunoSEQ multiplex PCR. The sample shows a few hundred thousand clones, more than 85% of them seen only once. The source material was peripheral blood. The receptors come from a person under 35 with COVID-19, enrolled during active disease.

The chain links TRBV27 to TRBJ2-1, with 11 positions matching TRBD2. This CDR3 comprises 16 residues. V lost 5 bases to trimming and J lost 3 bases; unmatched junction nucleotides: 6. The germline CDR1 and CDR2 sequences are MNHEY and SMNVEV (reference sequence). The CDR3 region is CASSRGLAARYNEQFF. The CDR3 DNA reads as TGTGCCAGCAGTCGGGGACTAGCGGCCCGCTACAATGAGCAGTTCTTC.

The chain links TRBV5-1 to TRBJ1-1; possibly TRBD1 for D (5 bases). CDR1 is SGHRS, CDR2 YFSETQ, per germline. The CDR3 is 15 amino acids. V was trimmed by 0 bases and J by 2 bases, leaving 11 bases between them. The CDR3 reads CASSLEQAANTEAFF. As DNA, the CDR3 is TGCGCCAGCAGCTTGGAACAGGCGGCTAACACTGAAGCTTTCTTT.

The chain carries TRBV6-1 and TRBJ2-1, with D hard to call. Germline lookup yields CDR1 MNHNS and CDR2 SASEGT. Trimming pared 1 base from V and 6 bases from J, leaving 4 bases between. The CDR3 has 12 residues. CDR3 sequence (DNA): TGTGCCAGCAGTGAAGGGCTCAATGAGCAGTTCTTC. Its translation: CASSEGLNEQFF.

This sequence joins TRBV21-1 and TRBJ2-2; TRBD1 reflects the table's D call only, with no check against the DNA. TRBV21-1 is a pseudogene segment. The CDR3 is 14 amino acids. The CDR3 DNA reads TGTGCCAGCACTGGACAGGGGAACACCGGGGAGCTGTTTTTT. Amino acids: CASTGQGNTGELFF.

The V gene is TRBV9, the J gene TRBJ1-5, with D perhaps TRBD1 (5 bases). The CDR3 consists of 17 residues. The V end was cut by 0 bases, the J end by 7 bases, with 20 bases between. Germline values: CDR1 SGDLS, CDR2 YYNGEE. CDR3 in DNA: TGTGCCAGCAGCGTAGGTGGGGGGACCATAGGGTACCAGCCCCAGCATTTT. Translation: CASSVGGGTIGYQPQHF. The full variable domain, in which reference TRBV9 and TRBJ1-5 provide the parts outside the CDR3, is DSGVTQTPKHLITATGQRVTLRCSPRSGDLSVYWYQQSLDQGLQFLIQYYNGEERAKGNILERFSAQQFPDLHSELNLSSLELGDSALYFCASSVGGGTIGYQPQHFGDGTRLSIL.

The rearrangement uses TRBV19 and TRBJ1-6, with a possible D match to TRBD1 (5 bases). The germline V gene has CDR1 LNHDA and CDR2 SQIVND (reference sequence). Trimming stripped 3 bases from V and 1 base from J, with 16 bases between. This CDR3 region has 18 residues. CDR3 bases: TGTGCCAGTAGTATTCTTGTCGCGGGGGGATCCTATAATTCACCCCTCCACTTT. Translating gives CASSILVAGGSYNSPLHF.

As DNA, the CDR3 is TGTGCCAGCAGTTTCGACAGGGAGGAGACCCAGTACTTC. Translation: CASSFDREETQYF. The chain couples TRBV2 to TRBJ2-5, with 7 bases aligning to TRBD1. The length of the CDR3 is 13 residues. CDR1 and CDR2 (germline): SNHLY, FYNNEI. V was pared by 5 bases and J by 5 bases, with 5 bases of the junction left unmatched.

The chain recombines TRBV12-3 or TRBV12-4 with TRBJ2-3, with 7 bases lining up with TRBD2. V gave up 1 base and J gave up 13 bases; unmatched junction bases: 2. This CDR3 is 11 amino acids long. CDR3 protein: CASSLGLAEYF. CDR3 nucleotides: TGTGCCAGCAGTTTAGGCCTAGCGGAGTATTTT.

The chain combines TRBV5-1 with TRBJ2-2; maybe TRBD2 (5 bases). Trimming took 0 bases from V and 8 from J, leaving 17 bases between them. The CDR3 runs to 16 residues. Germline CDR1 is SGHRS and CDR2 is YFSETQ. CDR3 loop: CASSLDPGSVGGELFF. CDR3 bases: TGCGCCAGCAGCTTGGACCCTGGGAGCGTCGGTGGGGAGCTGTTTTTT.

The chain links TRBV7-2 to TRBJ1-1, with a tentative D call TRBD1 (5 bases). The CDR3 is made up of 13 amino acids. The ends were cut back, 4 bases at V and 5 bases at J, with 11 bases in the middle. Germline CDR1 SGHTA, CDR2 FQGNSA. CDR3 residues: CASSWGEGTEAFF. CDR3 nucleotide sequence: TGTGCCAGCAGCTGGGGGGAGGGGACTGAAGCTTTCTTT.

V and J are TRBV24-1 and TRBJ1-5, with TRBD1 as a possible D gene (5 bases). Trimming cost V 9 bases and J 5 bases, with 10 bases left between them. The length of the CDR3 is 12 residues. CDR1 KGHDR and CDR2 SFDVKD come from the germline V gene. In nucleotides, the CDR3 is TGTGCCACCTCTATGGGGCATCAGCCCCAGCATTTT. Protein sequence: CATSMGHQPQHF.

This clone occurred a few times. The chain is built from TRBV24-1 and TRBJ1-2, with D perhaps matching TRBD1 (5 bases). This CDR3 region has 14 residues. The V end was cut by 1 base, the J end by 2 bases, with 7 bases between. The germline CDR1 and CDR2 sequences are KGHDR and SFDVKD. DNA for the CDR3: TGTGCCACCAGTGATTTAGCAGGGAACTATGGCTACACCTTC. Protein: CATSDLAGNYGYTF.

The chain joins TRBV6-5 to TRBJ1-3, with no clear D. V gave up 6 bases and J gave up 0 bases, with 12 bases separating them. CDR3 size: 15 residues. The germline V gene encodes CDR1 MNHEY and CDR2 SVGAGI. This chain's CDR3 is CASSQTANSGNTIYF. Written as DNA, the CDR3 is TGTGCCAGCAGCCAAACAGCAAACTCTGGAAACACCATATATTTT.

This clone was seen only once. The V and J genes are TRBV15 and TRBJ2-5; a possible D gene is TRBD2 (6 bases). The CDR3 loop spans 16 amino acids. From germline, CDR1 is LNHNV and CDR2 YYDKDF (reference sequence). Between the trimmed V and J ends, which lost 1 base and 7 bases, there was a span of 19 bases. CDR3 nucleotides: TGTGCCACCAGCAGAGGGGGAGTCCTTATGGGGGGGACCCAGTACTTC. Its translation: CATSRGGVLMGGTQYF.

The V gene is TRBV9, the J gene TRBJ2-7, with D maybe TRBD2 (5 bases). Trimming left V 3 bases short and J 5 bases short, with 15 bases between. Germline assignment: CDR1 SGDLS and CDR2 YYNGEE. The CDR3 totals 14 residues. CDR3 DNA: TGTGCCAGCAGCGGCTCGGGGTACTCGGACGAGCAGTACTTC. Its translation is CASSGSGYSDEQYF.

The chain couples TRBV7-9 to TRBJ2-3, with 8 bases aligning to TRBD1. This CDR3 spans 16 amino acids. The J segment lost 4 bases and the V segment lost 5 bases, leaving 11 bases of the junction unmatched. Germline assignment: CDR1 SEHNR and CDR2 FQNEAQ (reference sequence). The chain's CDR3 is CASSTPDREISDTQYF. In DNA form, the CDR3 reads TGTGCCAGCAGCACACCGGACAGGGAGATTTCAGATACGCAGTATTTT. The full variable domain, its missing parts supplied by reference TRBV7-9 and TRBJ2-3, is DTGVSQNPRHKITKRGQNVTFRCDPISEHNRLYWYRQTLGQGPEFLTYFQNEAQLEKSRLLSDRFSAERPKGSFSTLEIQRTEQGDSAMYLCASSTPDREISDTQYFGPGTRLTVL.

The chain has TRBV7-9 and TRBJ1-5, with TRBD1 matching over 8 bases. Germline assignment: CDR1 SEHNR and CDR2 FQNEAQ (reference sequence). The J segment lost 5 bases and the V segment lost 5 bases, leaving 8 bases of the junction unmatched. The CDR3 has 15 residues. CDR3 in DNA: TGTGCCAGCAGCACAGGGGGGGTAGGGCATCAGCCCCAGCATTTT. Protein: CASSTGGVGHQPQHF.

This rearrangement joins TRBV12-3 or TRBV12-4 to TRBJ2-7, with 7 positions matching TRBD2. The trim removed 5 bases at V and 5 bases at J, leaving 6 bases unmatched. This CDR3 has 13 amino acids. The CDR3: CASSGGDWDEQYF. Here the CDR3 DNA reads TGTGCCAGCAGTGGGGGGGACTGGGACGAGCAGTACTTC.

The J gene is TRBJ2-2, the V gene TRBV11-2; no clear D gene. Germline lookup yields CDR1 SGHAT and CDR2 FQNNGV. Trimming cost V 4 bases and J 3 bases, with 18 bases left between them. The CDR3 covers 17 residues. The CDR3 sequence: CASSSNPYRTDTGELFF. CDR3 nucleotides: TGTGCCAGCAGCTCCAACCCGTACAGAACCGACACCGGGGAGCTGTTTTTT.

A few counts support this clone. The chain recombines TRBV9 with TRBJ2-6; the D gene is possibly TRBD1 (6 bases). The CDR3 sequence is 17 residues long. Trimming stripped 3 bases from V and 0 bases from J, with 13 bases between. Germline values: CDR1 SGDLS, CDR2 YYNGEE. The CDR3 region has the DNA TGTGCCAGCAGCGATGGGGGCAGCTTCTCTGGGGCCAACGTCCTGACTTTC. This codes for CASSDGGSFSGANVLTF.

This chain uses TRBV18 with TRBJ1-6; TRBD1 is a possible D gene (5 bases). There are 13 residues in the CDR3. Trimming shortened V by 1 base and J by 7 bases, and 5 bases separated the two germline ends. CDR1 is KGHSH and CDR2 is LQKENI in the germline V gene. The CDR3 is CASSPRTNSPLHF. The CDR3 DNA reads TGTGCCAGCTCACCACGGACAAATTCACCCCTCCACTTT.

The gene calls are TRBV2 and TRBJ2-1, with 7 bases aligning to TRBD2. CDR1 SNHLY and CDR2 FYNNEI come from the germline V gene. V lost 0 bases, J lost 5 bases, and 10 bases stayed unmatched. CDR3 length: 17 amino acids. The CDR3 bases are TGTGCCAGCAGTGAAGCCACGGGGGGAGCTGGTGACAATGAGCAGTTCTTC. Translated: CASSEATGGAGDNEQFF.

The V call is TRBV11-2, the J call TRBJ2-5, with 10 bases lining up with TRBD2. Trimming took 5 bases from V and 3 from J; bases not matched to a gene: 6. Germline V gives CDR1 SGHAT, CDR2 FQNNGV. The CDR3 spans 15 residues. The CDR3 is CASSLTSGKEETQYF. CDR3 nucleotides: TGTGCCAGCAGCCTTACTAGCGGGAAGGAAGAGACCCAGTACTTC.

As DNA, the CDR3 is TGTGCCAGCAGTCCTACTAGCGGGAGTTACACCGGGGAGCTGTTTTTT. Translation gives CASSPTSGSYTGELFF. This chain joins TRBV27 and TRBJ2-2; 11 positions match TRBD2. Looked up from germline, CDR1 is MNHEY and CDR2 is SMNVEV (reference sequence). The CDR3 has 16 amino acids. With V trimmed by 5 bases and J by 3 bases, 5 bases remained unmatched.

The V gene is TRBV11-2, the J gene TRBJ1-6; maybe TRBD1 (6 bases). Per the germline V gene, CDR1 is SGHAT and CDR2 is FQNNGV. V was cut by 1 base and J by 5 bases, with 12 bases left in between. There are 16 residues in the CDR3. CDR3 in DNA: TGTGCCAGCAGCTTAGGGGGGCCATCCAATAATTCACCCCTCCACTTT. It codes for CASSLGGPSNNSPLHF.